The present TCR beta chain was sequenced within a study of PD-1 blockade in classical Hodgkin lymphoma. Findings and caveats of the study: Baseline diversity was lower in partial responders and progressors than complete responders.

Every patient had relapsed following autologous stem cell transplantation, and cohorts differed in brentuximab vedotin exposure. Notes on this clone: Its specificity is unknown.

Profiled with immunoSEQ multiplex PCR; TCRdb holds only in-frame clones, not every one. The sample contains about 45,000 clones, under 75% of which appear only once. Germline CDR1 and CDR2: MDHEN and SYDVKM. CDR3 size: 16 residues. Between the trimmed V and J ends, which lost 5 bases and 4 bases, there was a span of 20 bases. The starting material was peripheral blood mononuclear cells (PBMCs), obtained before the second cycle of nivolumab. V and J are TRBV28 and TRBJ2-5, with D tentatively TRBD1 or TRBD2 (5 bases each). This clonotype was sampled from a human donor with classical Hodgkin lymphoma. The CDR3 here is CASSPRLGVARETQYF. The CDR3 nucleotides are TGTGCCAGCAGTCCGCGACTGGGGGTAGCCAGAGAGACCCAGTACTTC.